This TCR beta chain was obtained from a study of cytomegalovirus exposure and HLA in healthy donors. Study-level information: Earlier work reported 110 million or so unique TCR beta sequences from roughly 180 million T cells. For the approximately 430 genotyped donors, approximately 83% fell within the Caucasian-associated ancestry cluster.

Details on this clone: Its matching antigen is unknown.

Findings and caveats of the study: In an earlier analysis, about 87% or about 30%: the productive usage of most TCR beta V segments.

The PCR ran on 60 Vbeta and 13 Jbeta primers. Measured with immunoSEQ multiplex PCR; TCRdb has only the in-frame clones, and not every one. Found here are 130,000 to 150,000 clones, 79% of them singletons; the top ten hold approximately 6.3%. This CDR3 is built from 17 residues. The V segment lost 6 bases and the J segment 0 bases; nucleotides outside the gene matches: 4. CDR1 is ENHRY, CDR2 SYGVKD, per germline. Sequencing input: PBMCs. The chain uses TRBV10-3 and TRBJ2-1; TRBD2 matches at 14 bases. This TCR came from a woman between 35 and 50 years old in good health and CMV-seropositive. The CDR3 here is CAIRTSGGESSYNEQFF. Written as DNA, the CDR3 is TGTGCCATCAGGACTAGCGGGGGGGAGAGCTCCTACAATGAGCAGTTCTTC.